This T cell receptor beta chain was found in a study of neurological immune-mediated disorders. Study-level findings and limits: Private repertoires in all groups were suggested by the absence of shared CDR3 amino acid sequences among expanded clones across subjects.

At least ten counts were recorded for this clonotype. No antigen is known for it. Trimming stripped 6 bases from V and 3 bases from J, with 18 bases between. Germline CDR1 SGHTA, CDR2 FQGTGA. There are 15 residues in the CDR3. One entry per CDR3 protein, called by TCRdb with MiXCR from the 5' RACE reads. This sample has 50,000 or so distinct CDR3 sequences, with roughly 25% found just once. The unsorted libraries originated from 2 million PBMCs kept at -80 C. The TCR originated in a woman aged 70 to 79 in good health. Material: PBMCs. The chain has TRBV7-3 and TRBJ2-7; D possibly corresponds to TRBD2 (6 bases). The CDR3 protein is CASSFPKRAYYEQYF. CDR3 nucleotides: TGTGCCAGCAGTTTCCCCAAGCGGGCCTACTACGAGCAGTACTTC.